The 20 T cell receptor beta chains given below trace back to one sample, sequenced in a study of shared clonotypes between healthy human individuals. Only in-frame clones appear in the TCRdb table, and some are missing; sequencing was by immunoSEQ multiplex PCR. The profile shows roughly 700,000 clones, roughly 91% of them singletons. The sample was memory CD8+ T cells from PBMCs. Subset noted: CD45RO+ cells pooled with CCR7-negative TemRA cells. The receptors stem from a man aged 18 to 29 in good health. Some clones in this sample may be carry-over from other donors' samples.

V usage is TRBV6-1 and J usage is TRBJ1-4; D call uncertain. CDR3 length: 17 residues. From germline, CDR1 is MNHNS and CDR2 SASEGT. The V end was cut by 1 base, the J end by 0 bases, with 12 bases between. CDR3 sequence: CASSEEMWVPTNEKLFF. DNA for the CDR3: TGTGCCAGCAGTGAAGAGATGTGGGTTCCAACTAATGAAAAACTGTTTTTT.

This clone was seen once. V gene TRBV13 combines with J gene TRBJ2-7; a possible D gene is TRBD1 (6 bases). Trimming cost V 3 bases and J 3 bases, with 15 bases left between them. In germline, CDR1 is PRHDT, CDR2 FYEKMQ (reference sequence). The CDR3 totals 15 residues. Here the CDR3 DNA reads TGTGCCAGCAGCTTCATACAGGGTCCCCTCTACGAGCAGTACTTC. Protein: CASSFIQGPLYEQYF.

This clone has a single count. This chain uses TRBV27 with TRBJ2-3; D uncertain. CDR1 MNHEY and CDR2 SMNVEV come from the germline V gene (reference sequence). The V gene lost 2 bases and the J gene lost 4 bases, with 10 bases spanning the gap. The CDR3 is 14 residues long. The CDR3: CASSLNWAADTQYF. CDR3 coding DNA: TGTGCCAGCAGTTTAAACTGGGCGGCAGATACGCAGTATTTT.

The chain recombines TRBV28 with TRBJ2-3; possible D gene TRBD2, 6 bases. Germline V gene data show CDR1 as MDHEN and CDR2 as SYDVKM. This CDR3 spans 16 amino acids. The ends were cut back, 5 bases at V and 3 bases at J, with 18 bases in the middle. The CDR3, as DNA: TGTGCCAGCAGTCCCCCGGGGGAGCTCGGGACAGATACGCAGTATTTT. Translating it yields CASSPPGELGTDTQYF.

J is TRBJ2-1 and V is TRBV28, with TRBD2 matching 9 bases. Germline CDR1 is MDHEN and CDR2 is SYDVKM. The CDR3 is 14 residues long. V shed 4 bases and J 9 bases; nucleotides not matched to a gene: 7. The CDR3 spells CASSSKREETEQFF. The CDR3 DNA reads as TGTGCCAGCAGTTCGAAGCGGGAGGAAACTGAGCAGTTCTTC.

The chain has TRBV29-1 and TRBJ1-2; 11 bases agree with TRBD1. The V and J ends lost 7 bases and 3 bases, in that order; junction bases with no gene match: 4. This CDR3 is 13 amino acids long. From germline, CDR1 is SQVTM and CDR2 ANQGSEA. CDR3: CSGRDRGDYGYTF. CDR3 coding DNA: TGCAGCGGCCGGGACAGGGGGGACTATGGCTACACCTTC.

This sequence joins TRBV7-8 and TRBJ2-2, with 14 bases lining up with TRBD2. V trimming: 4 bases; J trimming: 7 bases; junction bases outside the gene matches: 2. This CDR3 is built from 15 residues. Per the germline V gene, CDR1 is SGHVS and CDR2 is FQNEAQ. CDR3 residues: CASSWGLAGDGELFF. The CDR3 DNA follows: TGTGCCAGCAGCTGGGGACTAGCGGGAGACGGGGAGCTGTTTTTT.

The chain has TRBV27 and TRBJ2-1; 11 bases line up with TRBD2. The V gene's germline CDR1 is MNHEY and CDR2 SMNVEV (reference sequence). V gave up 4 bases and J gave up 10 bases; unmatched junction bases: 12. There are 16 residues in the CDR3. CDR3 region: CASSSIAPGLAEEQFF. In DNA, the CDR3 is TGTGCCAGCAGTTCTATAGCCCCGGGACTAGCGGAAGAGCAGTTCTTC.

CDR3 loop: CAARALVSDTQYF. In nucleotides, the CDR3 is TGTGCCGCTCGGGCGCTAGTCTCAGATACGCAGTATTTT. The chain carries TRBV5-8 and TRBJ2-3, with unresolved D. The germline V gene has CDR1 SGHTS and CDR2 YDEGEE. The CDR3 extends over 13 amino acids. Between the trimmed V and J ends, which lost 10 bases and 4 bases, there was a span of 16 bases. The full variable domain, with the rest looked up from reference TRBV5-8 and TRBJ2-3, is EAGVTQSPTHLIKTRGQQATLRCSPISGHTSVYWYQQALGLGLQFLLWYDEGEERNRGNFPPRFSGRQFPNYSSELNVNALELEDSALYLCAARALVSDTQYFGPGTRLTVL.

The J gene is TRBJ2-7, the V gene TRBV7-8, with TRBD2 matching 8 bases. Germline V gene data show CDR1 as SGHVS and CDR2 as FQNEAQ. CDR3 size: 14 residues. The CDR3 bases are TGTGCGGGGGGGGCGGGAGGCCCAAACTACGAGCAGTACTTC. It is translated as CAGGAGGPNYEQYF. Together with reference TRBV7-8 and TRBJ2-7, the CDR3 gives the full variable domain: GAGVSQSPRYKVAKRGQDVALRCDPISGHVSLFWYQQALGQGPEFLTYFQNEAQLDKSGLPSDRFFAERPEGSVSTLKIQRTQQEDSAVYLCAGGAGGPNYEQYFGPGTRLTVT.

The chain combines TRBV30 with TRBJ2-7, with D tentatively TRBD1 or TRBD2 (5 bases each). Germline-derived CDR1 and CDR2 are GTSNPN and SVGIG (reference sequence). V was pared by 5 bases and J by 4 bases, with 15 bases between. CDR3 length: 13 residues. CDR3 sequence: CAWDAGTLYEQYF. The CDR3 region has the DNA TGTGCCTGGGACGCAGGGACCCTTTACGAGCAGTACTTC.

This clone was picked up one time. The chain combines TRBV9 with TRBJ2-7; possibly TRBD1 for D (7 bases). Germline V gives CDR1 SGDLS, CDR2 YYNGEE. The CDR3 has 15 residues. Trimming removed 4 bases at V and 5 bases at J, with 19 bases between. This CDR3 is CASSPQGGDTNEQYF. The CDR3 DNA is TGTGCCAGCAGCCCCCAGGGGGGAGACACGAACGAGCAGTACTTC.

The chain links TRBV7-9 to TRBJ2-5; D is undetermined. V lost 1 base to trimming and J lost 11 bases, with 17 bases between them. The CDR3 loop spans 14 amino acids. Germline values: CDR1 SEHNR, CDR2 FQNEAQ (reference sequence). The DNA of the CDR3 is TGTGCCAGCAGCTTAGTTGTAGGGATAGAGGAGCAGTACTTC. This encodes CASSLVVGIEEQYF.

On this clone itself: This sample also contains other DNA sequences that code for the same CDR3. The chain combines TRBV28 with TRBJ1-3, with D unresolved. Germline CDR1 is MDHEN and CDR2 is SYDVKM. V was trimmed by 1 base and J by 0 bases, leaving 4 bases between them. The CDR3 is 14 amino acids. CDR3 sequence: CASSLSSSGNTIYF. DNA for the CDR3: TGTGCCAGCAGTTTATCGAGCTCTGGAAACACCATATATTTT.

The CDR3 DNA follows: TGTGCCACCTCAAGCACCGGACAGCCGGGGGAAAAACTGTTTTTT. It translates to CATSSTGQPGEKLFF. This chain joins TRBV6-1 and TRBJ1-4; a weak D match, TRBD1 (6 bases). Germline lookup yields CDR1 MNHNS and CDR2 SASEGT. V was clipped by 10 bases and J by 8 bases, with 23 bases between them. The CDR3 loop spans 15 amino acids.

V and J are TRBV28 and TRBJ2-7, with TRBD1 matching 9 bases. Trimming cost V 2 bases and J 3 bases; bases outside gene matches: 8. There are 16 residues in the CDR3. Germline V gives CDR1 MDHEN, CDR2 SYDVKM. The CDR3 region is CASSLAPGQGFYEQYF. The CDR3, as DNA: TGTGCCAGCAGTTTAGCACCGGGACAGGGTTTCTACGAGCAGTACTTC.

The chain couples TRBV2 to TRBJ2-7; D possibly corresponds to TRBD1 (5 bases). The CDR3 has 13 residues. Germline V gives CDR1 SNHLY, CDR2 FYNNEI. Trimming took 6 bases from V and 5 from J, leaving 14 bases between them. CDR3 loop: CASRSGSPDEQYF. In nucleotides, the CDR3 is TGTGCCAGCAGGTCAGGGTCTCCCGACGAGCAGTACTTC.

This clone appeared once. The J gene is TRBJ2-1, the V gene TRBV6-1; perhaps TRBD1 as D (6 bases). There are 13 residues in the CDR3. Deletions cut 6 bases from V and 6 bases from J, with 12 bases between. Germline CDR1 is MNHNS and CDR2 is SASEGT. In DNA, the CDR3 is TGTGCCAGCAGCTGGAAACAGGGCAATGAGCAGTTCTTC. It encodes CASSWKQGNEQFF.

CDR3 sequence: CASSLRDGRNEQFF. CDR3 in DNA: TGTGCCAGCAGCTTAAGGGATGGGAGAAATGAGCAGTTCTTC. The genes are TRBV11-3 and TRBJ2-1, with D possibly TRBD2 on 5 matching bases. This CDR3 region has 14 residues. CDR1 is SGHNT, CDR2 YENEEA, per germline. V was cut by 2 bases and J by 7 bases, with 12 bases left in between. The variable domain in full, completed from reference TRBV11-3 and TRBJ2-1, reads EAGVVQSPRYKIIEKKQPVAFWCNPISGHNTLYWYLQNLGQGPELLIRYENEEAVDDSQLPKDRFSAERLKGVDSTLKIQPAELGDSAVYLCASSLRDGRNEQFFGPGTRLTVL.

This clone has just one count. V is TRBV2 and J is TRBJ2-7; 9 bases align to TRBD2. With V trimmed by 2 bases and J by 1 base, 3 bases remained unmatched. Germline V gene data show CDR1 as SNHLY and CDR2 as FYNNEI. CDR3 length: 15 amino acids. CDR3 sequence reads: CASSEQSGGSYEQYF. The CDR3 region has the DNA TGTGCCAGCAGTGAACAAAGCGGGGGGTCCTACGAGCAGTACTTC.